This T cell receptor (beta chain) appears in the sequencing data of a study of blood T cells in healthy people across ages. In this sample, this clonotype turned up many times. Its antigen is unidentified. Through a sample-barcoded 5' primer and a J-beta primer mix, a second PCR was run for roughly 6 to 12 cycles. Each cDNA molecule carried a tag from a template-switch adaptor that contained 12 random nucleotides. Each CDR3 protein gets one entry after TCRdb re-called the 5' RACE reads with MiXCR. The sample lists hundreds of thousands of distinct CDR3 sequences; more than 40% were seen once. Overall study results and limits: Among T cells, TCR beta diversity per million cells dropped roughly linearly as age rose. Underestimates were what the diversity estimates from one million T cells were considered to be. Long-lived donors exceeded aged donors in naive CD4+ cells and diversity.

With 3 bases removed from V and 2 bases from J, the gap between germline ends came to 7 bases. Germline CDR1 is SGHTA and CDR2 is FQGNSA. This CDR3 comprises 13 residues. The chain carries TRBV7-2 and TRBJ1-1; D uncertain. The sequenced sample consisted of blood. This TCR came from a woman between 55 and 75 years old in good health. This CDR3 is CASSFGENTEAFF. CDR3 coding DNA: TGTGCCAGCAGCTTTGGGGAAAACACTGAAGCTTTCTTT.